Each of the 10 T cell receptor beta chains below was sequenced from the same sample in a study of CD8 T cells in ankylosing spondylitis. Study-wide results and limits: Several highly homologous variants formed a TCR beta motif that appeared characteristic of ankylosing spondylitis blood.

Each CDR3 protein is one row after TCRdb ran MiXCR on the 5' RACE reads. There are about 220,000 distinct CDR3 sequences in the sample; approximately 7.4% occur only once, and 14% lies in the top ten. Which antigens these TCRs recognize remains unknown. Sequencing was performed on blood, either unsorted or a sorted T cell fraction (not recorded which). All receptors derive from a male donor with ankylosing spondylitis.

This clonotype was observed at least ten times. This sequence joins TRBV6-1 and TRBJ1-5, with 9 bases fitting TRBD1. V lost 5 bases, J lost 7 bases, and 3 bases stayed unmatched. There are 13 residues in the CDR3. Germline V gene lookup returns CDR1 MNHNS and CDR2 SASEGT. CDR3 sequence: CASSPTGGQPQHF. CDR3 nucleotide sequence: TGTGCCAGCAGTCCTACAGGGGGCCAGCCCCAGCATTTT.

This clonotype has at least ten counts. This chain joins TRBV7-9 and TRBJ2-7, with D possibly matching TRBD1 (7 bases). The CDR3 is 13 amino acids. The germline CDR1 and CDR2 sequences are SEHNR and FQNEAQ (reference sequence). V was trimmed by 10 bases and J by 6 bases, leaving 19 bases between them. The CDR3 DNA reads TGTGCCACAGGGGGGATTGTGTCGGGCGAGCAGTACTTC. This encodes CATGGIVSGEQYF. Full variable domain (rest looked up from reference TRBV7-9 and TRBJ2-7): DTGVSQNPRHKITKRGQNVTFRCDPISEHNRLYWYRQTLGQGPEFLTYFQNEAQLEKSRLLSDRFSAERPKGSFSTLEIQRTEQGDSAMYLCATGGIVSGEQYFGPGTRLTVT.

The CDR3: CASSWSGGEGLYNEQFF. CDR3 nucleotide sequence: TGTGCCAGCAGTTGGAGCGGAGGGGAGGGGCTCTACAATGAGCAGTTCTTC. V is TRBV28 and J is TRBJ2-1; 7 bases line up with TRBD2. J was trimmed by 3 bases and V by 4 bases; bases with no gene match: 12. This CDR3 has 17 amino acids. Germline CDR1 and CDR2: MDHEN and SYDVKM.

Many counts were recorded for this clonotype. The chain recombines TRBV11-3 with TRBJ2-5, with D possibly matching TRBD2 (5 bases). Germline V gene data show CDR1 as SGHNT and CDR2 as YENEEA. The length of the CDR3 is 13 residues. V lost 5 bases, J lost 3 bases, and 10 bases lay in between. CDR3 amino acids: CASSTDGEETQYF. CDR3 DNA sequence: TGTGCCAGCAGCACGGACGGGGAAGAGACCCAGTACTTC. Drawing the rest from reference TRBV11-3 and TRBJ2-5, the complete variable domain is EAGVVQSPRYKIIEKKQPVAFWCNPISGHNTLYWYLQNLGQGPELLIRYENEEAVDDSQLPKDRFSAERLKGVDSTLKIQPAELGDSAVYLCASSTDGEETQYFGPGTRLLVL.

This clonotype showed up many times. The V and J genes are TRBV4-3 and TRBJ1-1; the match to TRBD1 covers 7 bases. Germline V gene lookup returns CDR1 LGHNA and CDR2 YSLEER. The CDR3 totals 15 residues. V was pared by 0 bases and J by 3 bases, with 4 bases of the junction left unmatched. The CDR3 here is CASSQDPQGYTEAFF. CDR3 nucleotides: TGCGCCAGCAGCCAAGATCCACAGGGGTACACTGAAGCTTTCTTT.

This clonotype has ten or more counts. J is TRBJ2-5 and V is TRBV28; maybe TRBD2 (6 bases). The CDR3 has 15 amino acids. Germline CDR1 reads MDHEN; CDR2 reads SYDVKM. Between the trimmed V and J ends, which lost 3 bases and 4 bases, there was a span of 15 bases. The CDR3 bases are TGTGCCAGCAGTTTGGGGGGTTTGGTGAGAGAGACCCAGTACTTC. Residues: CASSLGGLVRETQYF.

The V gene is TRBV9, the J gene TRBJ1-4, with TRBD1 matching 8 bases. V shed 0 bases, J shed 8 bases, and the junction held 9 bases outside the gene matches. The CDR3 runs 16 residues. The germline gives CDR1 SGDLS, CDR2 YYNGEE. The CDR3 is CASSVGGQGRREKLFF. The CDR3 region has the DNA TGTGCCAGCAGCGTAGGCGGACAGGGCAGGAGGGAAAAACTGTTTTTT.

At least ten counts were recorded for this clonotype. The gene calls are TRBV7-9 and TRBJ2-3; 8 bases are shared with TRBD1. V shed 5 bases, J shed 5 bases, and the junction held 6 bases outside the gene matches. The V gene's germline CDR1 is SEHNR and CDR2 FQNEAQ (reference sequence). The CDR3 loop spans 14 amino acids. The CDR3, as DNA: TGTGCCAGCAGCGCTACAGGGGGAATAGATACGCAGTATTTT. Its protein product is CASSATGGIDTQYF.

The V gene is TRBV30, the J gene TRBJ2-7; D gene uncertain. CDR1 is GTSNPN, CDR2 SVGIG, per germline (reference sequence). CDR3 size: 12 residues. The germline V and J ends were trimmed by 2 bases and 1 base, with 6 bases remaining between them. CDR3 loop: CAWSPVSYEQYF. Here the CDR3 DNA reads TGTGCCTGGAGTCCTGTTTCCTACGAGCAGTACTTC.

The rearrangement joins TRBV7-6 to TRBJ2-1, with 8 bases aligning to TRBD2. This CDR3 is 16 amino acids long. The J segment lost 3 bases and the V segment lost 5 bases, leaving 9 bases of the junction unmatched. The germline gives CDR1 SGHVS, CDR2 FNYEAQ. CDR3 region: CASSPPGSGIYNEQFF. The CDR3 DNA follows: TGTGCCAGCAGCCCCCCGGGTAGCGGGATCTACAATGAGCAGTTCTTC.